This T cell receptor (beta chain) stems from a study of control samples from healthy donors and cancer patients. Trimming pared 0 bases from V and 8 bases from J, leaving 6 bases between. CDR3 length equals 13 residues. Germline CDR1 is SGHDT and CDR2 is YYEEEE. Sequenced by immunoSEQ multiplex PCR; TCRdb stores in-frame clones only, minus some. The sample carries over 80,000 clones, roughly 82% recorded once. The gene calls are TRBV5-6 and TRBJ1-6; D remains ambiguous. Sequences were obtained from blood. This receptor was identified in a man in his sixties in good health. CDR3 residues: CASSLAGDSPLHF. For the CDR3, the DNA is TGTGCCAGCAGCTTGGCCGGAGATTCACCCCTCCACTTT.